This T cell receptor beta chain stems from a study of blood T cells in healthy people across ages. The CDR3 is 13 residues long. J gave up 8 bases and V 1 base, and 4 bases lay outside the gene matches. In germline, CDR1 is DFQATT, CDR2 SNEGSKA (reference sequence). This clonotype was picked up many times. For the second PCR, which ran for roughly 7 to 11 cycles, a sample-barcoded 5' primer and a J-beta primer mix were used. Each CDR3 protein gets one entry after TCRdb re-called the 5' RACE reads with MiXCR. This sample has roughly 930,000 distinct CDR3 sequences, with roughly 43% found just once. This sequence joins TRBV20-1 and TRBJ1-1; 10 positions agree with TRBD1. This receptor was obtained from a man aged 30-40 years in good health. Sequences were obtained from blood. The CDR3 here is CSARVTGGREAFF. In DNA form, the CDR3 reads TGCAGTGCTAGAGTGACAGGGGGCAGGGAAGCTTTCTTT.